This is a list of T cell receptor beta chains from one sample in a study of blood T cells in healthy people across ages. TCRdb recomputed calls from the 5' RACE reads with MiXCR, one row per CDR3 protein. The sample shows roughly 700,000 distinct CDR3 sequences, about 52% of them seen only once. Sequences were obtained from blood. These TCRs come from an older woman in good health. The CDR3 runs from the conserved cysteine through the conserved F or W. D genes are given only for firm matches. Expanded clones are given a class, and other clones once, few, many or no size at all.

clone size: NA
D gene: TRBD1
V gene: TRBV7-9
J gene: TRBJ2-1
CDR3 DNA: TGTGCCAGCAGCTTAGTGGGGACAGGGGCCGGGGAGCAGTTCTTC
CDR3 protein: CASSLVGTGAGEQFF

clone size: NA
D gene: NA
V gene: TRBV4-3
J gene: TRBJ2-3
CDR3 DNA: TGCGCCAGCAGCCCGACTGGAGGGCCGTTAGATACGCAGTATTTT
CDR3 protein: CASSPTGGPLDTQYF

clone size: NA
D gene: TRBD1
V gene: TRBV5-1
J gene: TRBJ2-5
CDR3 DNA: TGCGCCAGCAGGGCCGGGACAGTAGGCGAGACCCAGTACTTC
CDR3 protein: CASRAGTVGETQYF

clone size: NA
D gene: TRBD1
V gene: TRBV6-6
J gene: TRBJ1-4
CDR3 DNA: TGTGCCAGCAGTAAATCCTCGGGACAGGGGGTTGAAAAACTGTTTTTT
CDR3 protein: CASSKSSGQGVEKLFF

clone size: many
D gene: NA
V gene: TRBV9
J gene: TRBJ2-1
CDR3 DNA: TGTGCCAGCAGCGTCTCCTACAATGAGCAGTTCTTC
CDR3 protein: CASSVSYNEQFF

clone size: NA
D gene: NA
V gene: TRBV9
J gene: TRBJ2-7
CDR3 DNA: TGTGCCAGCAGCGTAGCTATCCAGGAGCGCCACGAGCAGTACTTC
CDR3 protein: CASSVAIQERHEQYF

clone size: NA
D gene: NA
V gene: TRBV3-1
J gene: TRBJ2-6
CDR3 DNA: TGTGCCAGCAGGGGGTTTTACAGGGCCAACGTCCTGACTTTC
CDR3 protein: CASRGFYRANVLTF

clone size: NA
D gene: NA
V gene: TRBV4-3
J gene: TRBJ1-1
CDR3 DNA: TGCGCCAGCAGCCAAGATCGGGGTAGCGGAGCTTTCTTT
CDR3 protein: CASSQDRGSGAFF

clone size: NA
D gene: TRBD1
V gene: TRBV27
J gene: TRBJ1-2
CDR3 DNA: TGTGCCAGCAGTCGCCGGACAGGGGCGGACTATGGCTACACCTTC
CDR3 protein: CASSRRTGADYGYTF

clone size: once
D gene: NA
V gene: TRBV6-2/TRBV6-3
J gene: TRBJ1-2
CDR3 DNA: TGTGCCAGCAGTTATGATGGAGACAAGGGCTACACCTTC
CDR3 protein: CASSYDGDKGYTF

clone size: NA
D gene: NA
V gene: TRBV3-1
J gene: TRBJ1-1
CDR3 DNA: TGTGCCAGCGCTCGACAGGAGAACACTGAAGCTTTCTTT
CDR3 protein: CASARQENTEAFF

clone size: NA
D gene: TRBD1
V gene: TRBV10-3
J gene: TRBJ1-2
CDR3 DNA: TGTGCCATCAGGAATGCCGGGACAGCCTATGGCTACACCTTC
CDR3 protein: CAIRNAGTAYGYTF

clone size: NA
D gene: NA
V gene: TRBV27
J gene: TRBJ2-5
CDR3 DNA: TGTGCCAGCAGTCCCTCGGGGTTTGAGACCCAGTACTTC
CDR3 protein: CASSPSGFETQYF

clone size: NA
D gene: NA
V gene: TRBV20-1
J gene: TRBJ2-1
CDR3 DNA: TGCAGTGCTATGGTGGAGGAGCAGTTCTTC
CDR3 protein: CSAMVEEQFF

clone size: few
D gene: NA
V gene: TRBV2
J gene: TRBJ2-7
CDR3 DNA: TGTGCCAGCAGTGAGGGACTCCAAAATGAGCAGTACTTC
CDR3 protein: CASSEGLQNEQYF

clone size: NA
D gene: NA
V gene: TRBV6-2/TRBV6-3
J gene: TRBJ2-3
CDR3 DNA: TGTGCCAGCAGTGGACTGCTGACAGATACGCAGTATTTT
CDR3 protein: CASSGLLTDTQYF

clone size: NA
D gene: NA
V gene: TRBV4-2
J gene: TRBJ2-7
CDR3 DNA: TGTGCCAGCAGCCAAGGATCGGGGAAGCGGAGGAGCTCCTACAATGAGCAGTACTTC
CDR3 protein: CASSQGSGKRRSSYNEQYF

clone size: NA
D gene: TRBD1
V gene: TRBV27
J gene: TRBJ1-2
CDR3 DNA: TGTGCCAGCAGTTTATCAGGGGGCGCCGGCTATGGCTACACCTTC
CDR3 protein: CASSLSGGAGYGYTF

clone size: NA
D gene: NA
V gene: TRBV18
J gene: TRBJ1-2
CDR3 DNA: TGTGCCAGCTCACCATCCCCTATCAATGGCTACACCTTC
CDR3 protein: CASSPSPINGYTF

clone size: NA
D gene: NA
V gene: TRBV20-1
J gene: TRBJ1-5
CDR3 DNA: TGCAGTGCTAGATCGCCGGGTACAGGAGAAAATCAGCCCCAGCATTTT
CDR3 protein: CSARSPGTGENQPQHF

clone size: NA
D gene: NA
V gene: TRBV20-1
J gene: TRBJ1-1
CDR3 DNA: TGCAGTGTTGAGACCGAGAGGGGGACTGAAGCTTTCTTT
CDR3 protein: CSVETERGTEAFF

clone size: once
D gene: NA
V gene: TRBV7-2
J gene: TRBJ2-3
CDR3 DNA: TGTGCCAGCAGCGGACGACAGGTTTATACGCAGTATTTT
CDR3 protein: CASSGRQVYTQYF